The 16 T cell receptor beta chains reported below all come from one sample, sequenced in a study of blood T cells in healthy people across ages. A second roughly 6 to 12 cycle PCR used barcoded and J-beta primers. TCRdb redid the calling of the 5' RACE reads with MiXCR, one entry per CDR3 protein. There are over 1,500,000 distinct CDR3 sequences in the sample; 49% occur only once, and over 2% lies in the top ten. Source material: blood. The receptors originated from a woman between 40 and 50 years old in good health.

This clonotype has just a few counts. The chain employs TRBV29-1 and TRBJ2-5; the match to TRBD2 covers 15 bases. The germline gives CDR1 SQVTM, CDR2 ANQGSEA. This CDR3 has 15 residues. V shed 6 bases and J 4 bases; nucleotides not matched to a gene: 6. CDR3 sequence reads: CSVPGLAGGLETQYF. The CDR3 coding sequence is TGCAGCGTCCCCGGACTAGCGGGGGGGCTAGAGACCCAGTACTTC.

This CDR3 reads CSARADRFSYTF. The CDR3 region has the DNA TGCAGTGCTAGAGCGGACAGGTTTTCCTACACCTTC. The V gene is TRBV20-1, the J gene TRBJ1-2, with 7 nucleotides matching TRBD1. The CDR3 runs 12 residues. The ends lost 1 base at V and 10 bases at J; junction bases unmatched: 6. Germline V gives CDR1 DFQATT, CDR2 SNEGSKA (reference sequence).

DNA of the CDR3: TGTGCCAGCAGTCAACAGGGAAAAAGGCACGAGCAGTACTTC. Encoded protein: CASSQQGKRHEQYF. The V and J genes are TRBV6-6 and TRBJ2-7, with D perhaps TRBD1 (6 bases). V was cut by 5 bases and J by 5 bases, with 16 bases left in between. The V gene's germline CDR1 is MNHNY and CDR2 SVGAGI (reference sequence). The CDR3 is 14 residues long.

The CDR3 nucleotides are TGTGCCATCAGGCCGGGACTAGCAGCGGATACGCAGTATTTT. Translation gives CAIRPGLAADTQYF. The chain links TRBV10-3 to TRBJ2-3, with 9 bases matching TRBD2. This CDR3 comprises 14 residues. The V gene's germline CDR1 is ENHRY and CDR2 SYGVKD. The trim removed 6 bases at V and 6 bases at J, leaving 7 bases unmatched.

This clonotype was observed a few times. The chain carries TRBV4-2 and TRBJ2-7; D is ambiguous. Trimming cost V 0 bases and J 7 bases, with 19 bases left between them. The germline CDR1 and CDR2 sequences are LGHNA and YNFKEQ. The CDR3 runs 16 residues. CDR3 DNA: TGTGCCAGCAGCCAAGACGCAGAACTAAACGTGGGGGAGCAGTACTTC. Amino acid sequence: CASSQDAELNVGEQYF.

The chain joins TRBV10-3 to TRBJ2-1; tentative D call: TRBD1 (6 bases). V dropped 3 bases and J dropped 6 bases, with 18 bases sitting between them. Per the germline V gene, CDR1 is ENHRY and CDR2 is SYGVKD. This CDR3 has 16 amino acids. The CDR3 region has the DNA TGTGCCATCAGTGATCTCGACAGGCGTTCGGTCAATGAGCAGTTCTTC. Translation gives CAISDLDRRSVNEQFF.

There are a few counts of this clonotype. The rearrangement links TRBV5-1 to TRBJ2-6, with 9 bases that match TRBD1. The CDR3 is 18 residues long. Germline CDR1 SGHRS, CDR2 YFSETQ. V shed 4 bases and J 6 bases; nucleotides not matched to a gene: 14. CDR3 bases: TGCGCCAGCAGCCGGACAGGGGCCTCCGTCTACGAGGCCAACGTCCTGACTTTC. As protein: CASSRTGASVYEANVLTF.

This clonotype appeared a few times. This chain joins TRBV5-8 and TRBJ2-5; 8 nucleotides line up with TRBD1. In germline, CDR1 is SGHTS, CDR2 YDEGEE. With V trimmed by 2 bases and J by 1 base, 7 bases remained unmatched. CDR3 length: 16 amino acids. The CDR3 protein is CASSLTVGQVQETQYF. Here the CDR3 DNA reads TGTGCCAGCAGCTTAACCGTGGGACAGGTCCAAGAGACCCAGTACTTC.

As DNA, the CDR3 is TGTGCCAGCAGTTACTCGATTGGGACAGGGTCAGACGAGCAGTACTTC. Translated: CASSYSIGTGSDEQYF. The chain is built from TRBV6-2 or TRBV6-3 and TRBJ2-4; 9 positions agree with TRBD1. The DNA matches TRBJ2-7 better at its end, which makes the J call doubtful. Germline CDR1 and CDR2: MNHEY and SVGEGT. The CDR3 has 16 amino acids.

The chain has TRBV6-1 and TRBJ2-7; D gene unclear. The CDR3 is made up of 15 amino acids. Germline V gene lookup returns CDR1 MNHNS and CDR2 SASEGT. The V gene lost 1 base and the J gene lost 0 bases, with 10 bases spanning the gap. CDR3 nucleotides: TGTGCCAGCAGTGAAGGAGGCAGCCTCTCCTACGAGCAGTACTTC. As protein: CASSEGGSLSYEQYF.

In its sample, this clonotype was seen once. This CDR3 is CASSLRGGFNEQFF. In DNA, the CDR3 is TGTGCCAGCAGCTTGCGGGGGGGCTTCAATGAGCAGTTCTTC. The chain links TRBV7-2 to TRBJ2-1, with 9 nucleotides matching TRBD2. Germline lookup yields CDR1 SGHTA and CDR2 FQGNSA. After removal of 3 bases from V and 6 bases from J, the junction contained 3 bases not matched to a gene. CDR3 length equals 14 residues.

This clonotype was counted only a few times. The V call is TRBV4-2, the J call TRBJ2-3; D not certain. CDR1 is LGHNA, CDR2 YNFKEQ, per germline. The CDR3 loop spans 13 amino acids. Trimming took off 1 base at V and 5 bases at J, with 7 bases between the two ends. Written as DNA, the CDR3 is TGTGCCAGCAGCCAAGGGGTAGAAGATACGCAGTATTTT. This translates into CASSQGVEDTQYF.

V and J are TRBV20-1 and TRBJ2-1; 14 nucleotides align to TRBD2. With 1 base clipped from V and 5 bases from J, the junction kept 4 bases outside the gene matches. Germline loops: CDR1 DFQATT, CDR2 SNEGSKA (reference sequence). The CDR3 runs 16 residues. Here the CDR3 reads CSARGRTSGGHNEQFF. The CDR3 region has the DNA TGCAGTGCTAGAGGCCGGACTAGCGGGGGGCACAATGAGCAGTTCTTC.

The J gene is TRBJ2-4, the V gene TRBV7-2; 9 bases are shared with TRBD1. The J call may be incorrect, as the DNA end agrees better with TRBJ2-7. The CDR3 extends over 15 amino acids. The V gene's germline CDR1 is SGHTA and CDR2 FQGNSA. This CDR3 reads CASSRGQGTFYEQYF. For the CDR3, the DNA is TGTGCCAGCAGTCGCGGACAGGGGACATTTTACGAGCAGTACTTC.

This clonotype was seen a handful of times. The CDR3 nucleotides read TGCAGTGCTAACCCCTCGCAGTCAGGGAAAGAGGAGACCCAGTACTTC. Translation: CSANPSQSGKEETQYF. The rearrangement links TRBV20-1 to TRBJ2-5, with a weak D call TRBD1 (5 bases). Germline V gene sequence: CDR1 DFQATT, CDR2 SNEGSKA (reference sequence). V lost 4 bases and J 5 bases, leaving 23 bases between the germline ends. This CDR3 spans 16 amino acids.

The rearrangement joins TRBV27 to TRBJ2-5; 8 bases map to TRBD2. The tail of the sequence fits TRBJ2-7 better, so the J call may be wrong. This CDR3 comprises 16 residues. Germline CDR1 and CDR2: MNHEY and SMNVEV (reference sequence). For the CDR3, the DNA is TGTGCCAGCAGTTTATACGGTAGCGGGGCTTTTGCCGAGCAGTACTTC. It yields the protein CASSLYGSGAFAEQYF.